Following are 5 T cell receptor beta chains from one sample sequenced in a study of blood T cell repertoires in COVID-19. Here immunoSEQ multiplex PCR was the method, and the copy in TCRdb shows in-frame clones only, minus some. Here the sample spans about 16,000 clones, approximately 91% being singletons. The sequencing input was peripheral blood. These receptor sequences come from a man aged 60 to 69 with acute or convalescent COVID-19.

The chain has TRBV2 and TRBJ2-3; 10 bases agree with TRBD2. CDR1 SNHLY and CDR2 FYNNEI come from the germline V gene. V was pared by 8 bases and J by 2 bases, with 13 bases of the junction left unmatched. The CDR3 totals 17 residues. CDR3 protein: CASWEASGSPDTDTQYF. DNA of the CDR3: TGTGCCAGCTGGGAGGCTAGCGGGAGCCCAGACACAGATACGCAGTATTTT.

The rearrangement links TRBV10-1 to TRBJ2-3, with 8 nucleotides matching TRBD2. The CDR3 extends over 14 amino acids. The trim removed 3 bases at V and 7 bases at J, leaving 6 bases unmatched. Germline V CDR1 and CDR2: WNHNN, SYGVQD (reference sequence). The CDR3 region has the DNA TGCGCCAGCAGTGAAACGGGGGGGCCTAATACGCAGTATTTT. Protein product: CASSETGGPNTQYF.

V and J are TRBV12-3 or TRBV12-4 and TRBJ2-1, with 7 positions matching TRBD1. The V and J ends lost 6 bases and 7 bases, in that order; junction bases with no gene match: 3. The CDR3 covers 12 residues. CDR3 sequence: CASSRRGNEQFF. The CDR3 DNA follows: TGTGCCAGCAGCCGCAGGGGGAATGAGCAGTTCTTC.

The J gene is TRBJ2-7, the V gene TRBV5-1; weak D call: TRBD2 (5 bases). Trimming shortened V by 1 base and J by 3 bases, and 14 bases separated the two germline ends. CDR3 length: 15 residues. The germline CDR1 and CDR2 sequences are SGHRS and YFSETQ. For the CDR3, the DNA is TGCGCCAGCAGCTTGTTAGCGCGTACCGACTACGAGCAGTACTTC. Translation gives CASSLLARTDYEQYF.

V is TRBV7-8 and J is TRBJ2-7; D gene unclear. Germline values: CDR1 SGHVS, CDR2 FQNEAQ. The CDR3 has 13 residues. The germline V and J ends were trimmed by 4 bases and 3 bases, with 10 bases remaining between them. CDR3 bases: TGTGCCAGCAGCTCCTCCCTCGGCTACGAGCAGTACTTC. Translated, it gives CASSSSLGYEQYF. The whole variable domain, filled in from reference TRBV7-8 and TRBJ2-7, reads GAGVSQSPRYKVAKRGQDVALRCDPISGHVSLFWYQQALGQGPEFLTYFQNEAQLDKSGLPSDRFFAERPEGSVSTLKIQRTQQEDSAVYLCASSSSLGYEQYFGPGTRLTVT.